This TCR beta chain was recovered during a study of cytomegalovirus exposure and HLA in healthy donors. The overall study: Within an early data release were 80 million to 90 million unique TCRs drawn from HLA-typed donors.

Germline trimming cut 5 bases from V and 5 bases from J; bases unmatched to any gene: 6. The V gene's germline CDR1 is SEHNR and CDR2 FQNEAQ (reference sequence). This CDR3 spans 15 amino acids. Both 60 Vbeta primers and 13 Jbeta primers went into the PCR. Here immunoSEQ multiplex PCR was the method, and the copy in TCRdb shows in-frame clones only, minus some. Its table lists about 200,000 clones. The V and J genes are TRBV7-9 and TRBJ2-2; TRBD1 agrees at 9 bases. The material sequenced was PBMCs. The receptor was derived from a girl aged 2 to 10 in good health and CMV-seropositive. The CDR3 region is CASSRGQGNTGELFF. The CDR3 bases are TGTGCCAGCAGCCGAGGACAGGGGAATACCGGGGAGCTGTTTTTT.